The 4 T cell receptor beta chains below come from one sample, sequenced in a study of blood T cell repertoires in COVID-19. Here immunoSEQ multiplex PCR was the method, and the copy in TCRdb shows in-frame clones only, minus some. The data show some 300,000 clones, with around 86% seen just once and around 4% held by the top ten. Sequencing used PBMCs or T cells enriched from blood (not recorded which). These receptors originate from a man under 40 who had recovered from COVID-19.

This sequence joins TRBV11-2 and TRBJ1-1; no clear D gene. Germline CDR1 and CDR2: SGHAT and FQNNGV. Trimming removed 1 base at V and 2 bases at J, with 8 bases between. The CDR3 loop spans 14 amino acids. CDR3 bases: TGTGCCAGCAGCTTAGGCGGGAGTAACACTGAAGCTTTCTTT. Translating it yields CASSLGGSNTEAFF. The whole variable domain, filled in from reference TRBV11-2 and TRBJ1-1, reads EAGVAQSPRYKIIEKRQSVAFWCNPISGHATLYWYQQILGQGPKLLIQFQNNGVVDDSQLPKDRFSAERLKGVDSTLKIQPAKLEDSAVYLCASSLGGSNTEAFFGQGTRLTVV.

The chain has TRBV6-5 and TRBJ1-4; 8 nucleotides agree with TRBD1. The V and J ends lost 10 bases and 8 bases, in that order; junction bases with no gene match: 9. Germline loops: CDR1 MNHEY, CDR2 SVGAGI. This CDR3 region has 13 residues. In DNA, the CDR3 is TGTGCCACCAGGGGGACAGGTGGGGAAAAACTGTTTTTT. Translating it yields CATRGTGGEKLFF.

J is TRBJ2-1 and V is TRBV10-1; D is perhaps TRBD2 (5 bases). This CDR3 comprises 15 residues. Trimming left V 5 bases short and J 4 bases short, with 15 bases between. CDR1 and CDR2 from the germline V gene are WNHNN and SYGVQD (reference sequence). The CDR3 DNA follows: TGCGCCAGCAGTCTATCTAGCCAAAGATACAATGAGCAGTTCTTC. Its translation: CASSLSSQRYNEQFF.

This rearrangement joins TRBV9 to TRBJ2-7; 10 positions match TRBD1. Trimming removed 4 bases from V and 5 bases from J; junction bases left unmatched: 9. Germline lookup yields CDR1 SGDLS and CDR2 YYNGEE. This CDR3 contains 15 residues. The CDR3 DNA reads TGTGCCAGCAGCATTACGGGGACAGGGGTCCACGAGCAGTACTTC. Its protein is CASSITGTGVHEQYF.